These 19 T cell receptor beta chains were sequenced from one sample in a study of blood T cell repertoires in COVID-19 (dated by TCRdb to 2019 to 2021). Library creation used the immunoSEQ multiplex PCR assay. TCRdb re-hosts the immuneACCESS table, in-frame sequences only. Its copies lack some clones; in the studies checked, an unresolved V gene accounts for under half of them, and the cause for the rest is not known. The sample includes 150,000 or so clones, with 92% observed a single time. The biggest ten clones account for around 4.6% of the sample. What was sequenced was peripheral blood. These receptors all stem from a man in his thirties or forties with COVID-19, enrolled during active disease.

The rearrangement joins TRBV3-1 (or the pseudogene TRBV3-2) to TRBJ2-5; 15 nucleotides agree with TRBD2. Germline trimming cut 4 bases from V and 4 bases from J; bases unmatched to any gene: 7. This CDR3 has 17 residues. CDR1 is LGHDT and CDR2 is YNNKEL in the germline V gene (reference sequence). For the CDR3, the DNA is TGTGCCAGCAGCCCCTGGACTAGCGGGGGGGCCGGAGAGACCCAGTACTTC. Translation: CASSPWTSGGAGETQYF.

Here the CDR3 reads CASSPSDRDDQPQHF. CDR3 in DNA: TGTGCCAGCTCACCTTCGGACAGGGACGATCAGCCCCAGCATTTT. The chain carries TRBV18 and TRBJ1-5, with TRBD1 identical over 8 bases. The CDR3 is 15 amino acids. Trimming cost V 3 bases and J 5 bases; bases outside gene matches: 6. CDR1 and CDR2 from the germline V gene are KGHSH and LQKENI.

This clone has only one observation. The V gene is TRBV14, the J gene TRBJ1-2; TRBD1 agrees at 9 bases. The CDR3 sequence is 15 residues long. V trimming: 4 bases; J trimming: 5 bases; junction bases outside the gene matches: 8. Germline V CDR1 and CDR2: SGHDN, FVKESK. The CDR3 DNA reads TGTGCCAGCAGCCTTGCGACAGGGGGGAAGTATGGCTACACCTTC. Amino acids: CASSLATGGKYGYTF.

CDR3 coding DNA: TGTGCCAGCAGCTACCCTAGGGGCGTCTCCTACGAGCAGTACTTC. It specifies CASSYPRGVSYEQYF. V is TRBV7-2 and J is TRBJ2-7, with D possibly TRBD1 on 5 matching bases. CDR3 length: 15 amino acids. Trimming cost V 4 bases and J 0 bases, with 13 bases left between them. In germline, CDR1 is SGHTA, CDR2 FQGNSA.

The rearrangement links TRBV19 to TRBJ1-2; TRBD1 might be the D (5 bases). V was pared by 8 bases and J by 8 bases, with 15 bases between. Germline V gives CDR1 LNHDA, CDR2 SQIVND (reference sequence). The CDR3 sequence is 12 residues long. The CDR3 DNA sequence: TGTGCCAGTGACAGCTCTGGTAGCGGCTACACCTTC. Its protein is CASDSSGSGYTF.

The chain joins TRBV4-1 to TRBJ1-2; D may be TRBD1 (5 bases). Germline assignment: CDR1 MGHRA and CDR2 YSYEKL. The CDR3 contains 14 residues. Trimming left V 1 base short and J 4 bases short, with 10 bases between. Here the CDR3 DNA reads TGCGCCAGCAGCCAAGGCGACAGCCTCTATGGCTACACCTTC. Translation gives CASSQGDSLYGYTF.

The chain links TRBV7-9 to TRBJ2-3; 14 bases are shared with TRBD2. The CDR3 loop spans 16 amino acids. The trim removed 4 bases at V and 5 bases at J, leaving 5 bases unmatched. Germline CDR1 SEHNR, CDR2 FQNEAQ (reference sequence). For the CDR3, the DNA is TGTGCCAGCAGCTGGGGACTAGCGGGAGTAGAAGATACGCAGTATTTT. Its protein is CASSWGLAGVEDTQYF.

This chain connects TRBV11-2 to TRBJ2-7; weak D call: TRBD1 (6 bases). The CDR3 sequence is 14 residues long. V lost 4 bases and J lost 2, with 12 bases in between. Germline CDR1 reads SGHAT; CDR2 reads FQNNGV. In DNA form, the CDR3 reads TGTGCCAGCAGCTATCCCGGGACACCCTACGAGCAGTACTTC. It translates to CASSYPGTPYEQYF.

The rearrangement joins TRBV28 to TRBJ1-5, with 9 bases matching TRBD1. The CDR3 totals 15 residues. After removal of 2 bases from V and 4 bases from J, the junction contained 3 bases not matched to a gene. Germline lookup yields CDR1 MDHEN and CDR2 SYDVKM. The CDR3 protein is CASSLRTGVNQPQHF. The CDR3 coding sequence is TGTGCCAGCAGTTTAAGGACAGGGGTAAATCAGCCCCAGCATTTT. Drawing the rest from reference TRBV28 and TRBJ1-5, the complete variable domain is DVKVTQSSRYLVKRTGEKVFLECVQDMDHENMFWYRQDPGLGLRLIYFSYDVKMKEKGDIPEGYSVSREKKERFSLILESASTNQTSMYLCASSLRTGVNQPQHFGDGTRLSIL.

This chain connects TRBV9 to TRBJ2-7, with TRBD1 identical over 7 bases. Per the germline V gene, CDR1 is SGDLS and CDR2 is YYNGEE. V dropped 3 bases and J dropped 2; count of bases not matched to a gene: 8. The CDR3 consists of 15 residues. CDR3 nucleotides: TGTGCCAGCAGCGCTACCGGGACAGCAGCCTACGAGCAGTACTTC. It specifies CASSATGTAAYEQYF.

In its sample, this clone was seen a few times. This chain's CDR3 is CASSSPRSNEQFF. In DNA form, the CDR3 reads TGTGCCAGCAGCTCCCCCCGTAGCAATGAGCAGTTCTTC. The chain combines TRBV11-3 with TRBJ2-1; unclear D gene. V was pared by 4 bases and J by 6 bases, with 10 bases between. The CDR3 extends over 13 amino acids. In germline, CDR1 is SGHNT, CDR2 YENEEA.

V usage is TRBV2 and J usage is TRBJ2-5; D not resolved. The CDR3 sequence is 11 residues long. CDR1 and CDR2 (germline): SNHLY, FYNNEI. V was clipped by 8 bases and J by 5 bases, with 9 bases between them. DNA of the CDR3: TGTGCCAGCCACCCGCGTGAGACCCAGTACTTC. This sequence encodes CASHPRETQYF.

In this sample, this clone turned up once. This sequence joins TRBV7-3 and TRBJ2-1, with TRBD2 matching over 10 bases. Trimming removed 7 bases from V and 2 bases from J; junction bases left unmatched: 2. Germline V gene data show CDR1 as SGHTA and CDR2 as FQGTGA. This CDR3 is built from 14 residues. This CDR3 is CASKAGGPYNEQFF. The CDR3 nucleotides read TGTGCCAGCAAAGCGGGGGGGCCCTACAATGAGCAGTTCTTC.

This chain links TRBV24-1 with TRBJ2-3, with D unresolved. CDR3 size: 16 residues. Germline CDR1 is KGHDR and CDR2 is SFDVKD. Trimming pared 5 bases from V and 0 bases from J, leaving 14 bases between. CDR3: CATSGQDNFSTDTQYF. The DNA for the CDR3 is TGTGCCACCAGTGGGCAGGATAATTTTAGCACAGATACGCAGTATTTT.

This chain uses TRBV10-2 with TRBJ1-2, with TRBD1 identical over 9 bases. The CDR3 consists of 12 residues. Germline V gene sequence: CDR1 WSHSY, CDR2 SAAADI. V lost 4 bases, J lost 6 bases, and 0 bases stayed unmatched. CDR3 coding DNA: TGCGCCAGCAGTGGACAGGGGGATGGCTACACCTTC. Encoded protein: CASSGQGDGYTF.

This chain connects TRBV7-8 to TRBJ1-6; D remains unclear. Germline CDR1 and CDR2: SGHVS and FQNEAQ. V lost 3 bases, J lost 5 bases, and 14 bases lay in between. CDR3 length: 16 residues. The CDR3 region has the DNA TGTGCCAGCAGCTTGAGGCGGCCCCCTAATAATTCACCCCTCCACTTT. This translates into CASSLRRPPNNSPLHF. The variable domain in full, completed from reference TRBV7-8 and TRBJ1-6, reads GAGVSQSPRYKVAKRGQDVALRCDPISGHVSLFWYQQALGQGPEFLTYFQNEAQLDKSGLPSDRFFAERPEGSVSTLKIQRTQQEDSAVYLCASSLRRPPNNSPLHFGNGTRLTVT.

J is TRBJ1-5 and V is TRBV15, with 7 bases fitting TRBD1. J was trimmed by 0 bases and V by 1 base; bases with no gene match: 6. The CDR3 contains 17 residues. Looked up from germline, CDR1 is LNHNV and CDR2 is YYDKDF (reference sequence). DNA for the CDR3: TGTGCCACCAGCAGAGCGGGACAGAAACTTAGCAATCAGCCCCAGCATTTT. Amino acid sequence: CATSRAGQKLSNQPQHF.

This chain uses TRBV4-1 with TRBJ2-1; 7 nucleotides line up with TRBD2. Germline CDR1 MGHRA, CDR2 YSYEKL. The CDR3 totals 14 residues. The V gene end was trimmed by 1 base and the J gene end by 6 bases; junction bases not matched to a gene: 3. The CDR3 region has the DNA TGCGCCAGCAGCCAAGGGCCTAGCGGCAATGAGCAGTTCTTC. Its translation is CASSQGPSGNEQFF.

This clone was seen a single time. CDR3 sequence reads: CASSAQGFGETQYF. CDR3 nucleotide sequence: TGTGCCAGCAGCGCTCAGGGGTTCGGGGAGACCCAGTACTTC. This chain joins TRBV9 and TRBJ2-5, with a weak D call TRBD1 (6 bases). With 3 bases removed from V and 5 bases from J, the gap between germline ends came to 14 bases. The CDR3 totals 14 residues. Per the germline V gene, CDR1 is SGDLS and CDR2 is YYNGEE. Full variable domain (missing parts from reference TRBV9 and TRBJ2-5): DSGVTQTPKHLITATGQRVTLRCSPRSGDLSVYWYQQSLDQGLQFLIQYYNGEERAKGNILERFSAQQFPDLHSELNLSSLELGDSALYFCASSAQGFGETQYFGPGTRLLVL.